Listed below are T cell receptor beta chains from one sample, sequenced in a study of blood T cell repertoires in COVID-19. Produced via immunoSEQ multiplex PCR; TCRdb's table is partial and in-frame only. This table holds over 250,000 clones, over 75% found once. Sequenced sample: PBMCs or T cells enriched from blood (not recorded which). These TCRs come from a woman in her twenties or thirties who had recovered from COVID-19. The CDR3 runs from the conserved cysteine through the conserved F or W. The size field is filled for only some rows; it gives once, few, many or a size class.

V	J	size	CDR3
TRBV28	TRBJ2-1	-	CASFWAGRYNEQFF
TRBV6-2/TRBV6-3	TRBJ1-1	once	CASSYPTGEAFF
TRBV24-1	TRBJ1-1	-	CATKQGANTEAFF
TRBV5-4	TRBJ1-5	-	CASSLGRYSDNQPQHF
TRBV4-3	TRBJ1-4	-	CASSQQNRATNEKLFF
TRBV11-2	TRBJ2-7	once	CASSLGQGSFYEQYF
TRBV2	TRBJ2-5	-	CASRREDGTQYF
TRBV7-2	TRBJ2-7	-	CASSYGLAKSYEQYF
TRBV9	TRBJ2-5	-	CASSVAGPPRETQYF
TRBV11-2	TRBJ1-3	-	CASSLGRASGNTIYF
TRBV7-3	TRBJ1-1	once	CASSAQGGTEAFF
TRBV28	TRBJ2-7	-	CASSGEGAFHEQYF
TRBV13	TRBJ2-2	-	CASSLTGVVTGELFF
TRBV2	TRBJ1-1	-	CASMRDLRVRLNTEAFF
TRBV29-1	TRBJ2-7	-	CSVLRGPYEQYF
TRBV18	TRBJ1-2	-	CASSLGAADNYGYTF
TRBV15	TRBJ1-5	-	CATSKGDFGNQPQHF
TRBV4-3	TRBJ1-2	-	CASSLSQGATGGYTF